These 11 T cell receptor beta chains were sequenced from one sample in a study of blood T cell repertoires in COVID-19 (dated by TCRdb to 2019 to 2021). The library was made by the immunoSEQ multiplex PCR assay. The clones in this table, taken by TCRdb from immuneACCESS, are in-frame only. Not every clone is retained; where verified, under half of the shortfall comes from an unresolved V gene, and the cause of the rest is unknown. The sample table shows tens of thousands of clones, and roughly 84% are seen once. The ten largest account for roughly 1.4% of the sample. Material: peripheral blood. The receptors were gathered from a middle-aged man with acute or convalescent COVID-19.

A single count supports this clone. V is TRBV7-2 and J is TRBJ2-7, with a tentative D call TRBD2 (5 bases). Trimming took 1 base from V and 2 from J, leaving 12 bases between them. The CDR3 spans 15 residues. Germline lookup yields CDR1 SGHTA and CDR2 FQGNSA. The CDR3 region is CASSLVGGSAYEQYF. The CDR3 DNA reads TGTGCCAGCAGCTTAGTAGGTGGTAGCGCCTACGAGCAGTACTTC. The full variable domain, completed using reference TRBV7-2 and TRBJ2-7, is GAGVSQSPSNKVTEKGKDVELRCDPISGHTALYWYRQSLGQGLEFLIYFQGNSAPDKSGLPSDRFSAERTGGSVSTLTIQRTQQEDSAVYLCASSLVGGSAYEQYFGPGTRLTVT.

The chain is built from TRBV4-2 and TRBJ2-2; D remains ambiguous. Trimming took off 1 base at V and 1 base at J, with 10 bases between the two ends. CDR1 and CDR2 (germline): LGHNA, YNFKEQ. The CDR3 totals 16 residues. CDR3 in amino acids: CASSQAVDRNTGELFF. CDR3 coding DNA: TGTGCCAGCAGCCAAGCGGTAGATAGGAACACCGGGGAGCTGTTTTTT.

The CDR3 region has the DNA TGTGCCAGCAGCTTGCCGTCCGGGAACACTGAAGCTTTCTTT. It is translated as CASSLPSGNTEAFF. The chain has TRBV5-5 and TRBJ1-1, with D uncertain. Germline lookup yields CDR1 SGHKS and CDR2 YYEKEE (reference sequence). Trimming removed 1 base at V and 1 base at J, with 8 bases between. CDR3 length: 14 amino acids. Supplemented by reference TRBV5-5 and TRBJ1-1, the full variable domain reads DAGVTQSPTHLIKTRGQQVTLRCSPISGHKSVSWYQQVLGQGPQFIFQYYEKEERGRGNFPDRFSARQFPNYSSELNVNALLLGDSALYLCASSLPSGNTEAFFGQGTRLTVV.

The V call is TRBV7-2, the J call TRBJ1-6; unclear D gene. The CDR3 consists of 12 residues. The V gene lost 0 bases and the J gene lost 9 bases, with 3 bases spanning the gap. Germline assignment: CDR1 SGHTA and CDR2 FQGNSA. The CDR3 protein is CASSLARSPLHF. The CDR3, as DNA: TGTGCCAGCAGCTTAGCGCGTTCACCCCTCCACTTT.

The chain recombines TRBV4-2 with TRBJ2-2; D might be TRBD1 (6 bases). V was cut by 3 bases and J by 2 bases, with 10 bases left in between. Germline V CDR1 and CDR2: LGHNA, YNFKEQ. CDR3 length: 15 amino acids. The CDR3 DNA is TGTGCCAGCAGCCAGAGACAGGTAAACACCGGGGAGCTGTTTTTT. Residues: CASSQRQVNTGELFF.

V is TRBV30 and J is TRBJ1-6, with TRBD1 matching over 11 bases. V lost 4 bases, J lost 7 bases, and 9 bases stayed unmatched. CDR3 size: 16 residues. Germline-derived CDR1 and CDR2 are GTSNPN and SVGIG (reference sequence). CDR3 amino acids: CAWNGPGTGGNSPLHF. In nucleotides, the CDR3 is TGTGCCTGGAACGGCCCCGGGACAGGGGGGAATTCACCCCTCCACTTT.

V is TRBV30 and J is TRBJ1-2, with D unresolved. This CDR3 contains 11 residues. The germline V gene has CDR1 GTSNPN and CDR2 SVGIG (reference sequence). Trimming removed 3 bases at V and 4 bases at J, with 6 bases between. The DNA for the CDR3 is TGTGCCTGGAGGGGCAGCTATGGCTACACCTTC. Translating gives CAWRGSYGYTF.

This clone has just a few counts. V is TRBV18 and J is TRBJ2-2, with a possible D match to TRBD1 (5 bases). Germline V lookup: CDR1 KGHSH, CDR2 LQKENI. There are 12 residues in the CDR3. Trimming stripped 1 base from V and 8 bases from J, with 5 bases between. The DNA of the CDR3 is TGTGCCAGCTCACCACGACAGGGGGAGCTGTTTTTT. Amino acids: CASSPRQGELFF.

This clone was found a few times. The V call is TRBV29-1, the J call TRBJ2-3; TRBD2 matches 10 bases. The CDR3 spans 16 residues. With V trimmed by 0 bases and J by 5 bases, 8 bases remained unmatched. CDR1 SQVTM and CDR2 ANQGSEA come from the germline V gene. CDR3: CSVEEALAGIGDTQYF. In DNA form, the CDR3 reads TGCAGCGTTGAAGAGGCACTAGCGGGAATAGGAGATACGCAGTATTTT.

CDR3 sequence reads: CASSLQGSRKLFF. CDR3 DNA sequence: TGTGCCAGCAGTTTACAGGGTAGTCGAAAACTGTTTTTT. This chain links TRBV12-3 or TRBV12-4 with TRBJ1-4; D might be TRBD1 (5 bases). V lost 2 bases, J lost 10 bases, and 11 bases lay in between. The CDR3 has 13 residues.

The chain joins TRBV6-5 to TRBJ2-4, with 7 bases identical to TRBD1. The ends lost 0 bases at V and 10 bases at J; junction bases unmatched: 6. The length of the CDR3 is 14 residues. CDR1 and CDR2 (germline): MNHEY, SVGAGI. CDR3 in DNA: TGTGCCAGCAGTTACTCGGGACAGCTCAGAATTCAGTACTTC. Translated: CASSYSGQLRIQYF.